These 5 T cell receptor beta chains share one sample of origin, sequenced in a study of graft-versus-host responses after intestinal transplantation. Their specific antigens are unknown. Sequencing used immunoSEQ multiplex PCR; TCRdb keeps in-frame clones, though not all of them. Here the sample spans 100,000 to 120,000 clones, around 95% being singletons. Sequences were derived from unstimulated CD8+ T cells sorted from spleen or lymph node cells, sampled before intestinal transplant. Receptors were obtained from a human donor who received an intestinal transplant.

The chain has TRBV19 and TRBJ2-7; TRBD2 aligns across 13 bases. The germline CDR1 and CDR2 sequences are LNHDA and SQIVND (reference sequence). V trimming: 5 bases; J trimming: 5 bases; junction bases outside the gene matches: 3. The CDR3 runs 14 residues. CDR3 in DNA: TGTGCCAGTAGTCCCGGGACTAGCGGGAACGAGCAGTACTTC. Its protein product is CASSPGTSGNEQYF.

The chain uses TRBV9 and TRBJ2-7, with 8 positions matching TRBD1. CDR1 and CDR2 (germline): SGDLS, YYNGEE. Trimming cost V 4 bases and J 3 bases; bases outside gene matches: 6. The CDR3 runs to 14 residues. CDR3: CASSLGTGNYEQYF. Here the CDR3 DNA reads TGTGCCAGCAGCCTAGGGACAGGAAACTACGAGCAGTACTTC.

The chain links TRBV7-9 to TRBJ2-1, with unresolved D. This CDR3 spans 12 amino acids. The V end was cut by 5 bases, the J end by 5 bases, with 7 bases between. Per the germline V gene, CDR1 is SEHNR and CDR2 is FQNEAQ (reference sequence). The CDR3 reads CASSLENNEQFF. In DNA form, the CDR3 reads TGTGCCAGCAGCCTTGAAAACAATGAGCAGTTCTTC.

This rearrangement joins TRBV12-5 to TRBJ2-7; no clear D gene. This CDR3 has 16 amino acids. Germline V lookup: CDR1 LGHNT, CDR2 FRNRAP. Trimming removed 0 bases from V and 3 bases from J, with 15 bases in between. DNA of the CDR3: TGTGCTAGTGGTTTGGTACCGAGCCTAACAAGCTACGAGCAGTACTTC. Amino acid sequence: CASGLVPSLTSYEQYF.

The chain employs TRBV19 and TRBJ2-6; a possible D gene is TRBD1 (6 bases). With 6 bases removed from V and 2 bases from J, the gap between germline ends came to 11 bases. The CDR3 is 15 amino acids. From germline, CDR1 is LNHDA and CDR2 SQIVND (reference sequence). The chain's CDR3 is CASSSSGAGANVLTF. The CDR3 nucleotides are TGTGCCAGTAGCTCTTCAGGGGCTGGGGCCAACGTCCTGACTTTC.